The 20 T cell receptor beta chains presented below share a single source sample, sequenced in a study of T cell changes during pregnancy in multiple sclerosis. The repertoire was sequenced with immunoSEQ multiplex PCR; TCRdb's copy has only in-frame clones and lacks some. The sample has 50,000 to 55,000 clones, 80% to 95% seen once. The specimen was CD4+ T cells from peripheral blood mononuclear cells, collected in the third trimester of pregnancy. Source of these receptors: a female donor with multiple sclerosis, enrolled in a pregnancy study.

The chain combines TRBV11-2 with TRBJ1-5, with D unresolved. From germline, CDR1 is SGHAT and CDR2 FQNNGV. The CDR3 has 15 amino acids. V was cut by 0 bases and J by 4 bases, with 10 bases left in between. This CDR3 reads CASSLDLGLNQPQHF. DNA for the CDR3: TGTGCCAGCAGCTTAGATCTAGGCCTAAATCAGCCCCAGCATTTT.

This clone was recorded a few times. The V and J genes are TRBV2 and TRBJ1-1, with D hard to call. V was cut by 4 bases and J by 2 bases, with 11 bases left in between. Germline CDR1 is SNHLY and CDR2 is FYNNEI. The CDR3 has 14 residues. The CDR3 reads CASSVLGANTEAFF. Written as DNA, the CDR3 is TGTGCCAGCAGTGTGCTCGGTGCTAACACTGAAGCTTTCTTT. The full variable domain, its missing parts supplied by reference TRBV2 and TRBJ1-1, is EPEVTQTPSHQVTQMGQEVILRCVPISNHLYFYWYRQILGQKVEFLVSFYNNEISEKSEIFDDQFSVERPDGSNFTLKIRSTKLEDSAMYFCASSVLGANTEAFFGQGTRLTVV.

This chain connects TRBV4-1 to TRBJ2-3; 10 bases line up with TRBD2. After removal of 0 bases from V and 0 bases from J, the junction contained 9 bases not matched to a gene. Germline V gene sequence: CDR1 MGHRA, CDR2 YSYEKL. The CDR3 covers 19 residues. The CDR3 DNA sequence: TGCGCCAGCAGCCAAGATATGATAGCGGGGGGTTTGAGCACAGATACGCAGTATTTT. This encodes CASSQDMIAGGLSTDTQYF.

The chain links TRBV7-8 to TRBJ2-2; D possibly corresponds to TRBD1 (5 bases). The CDR3 extends over 16 amino acids. The V end was cut by 1 base, the J end by 0 bases, with 9 bases between. Germline CDR1 and CDR2: SGHVS and FQNEAQ. CDR3 sequence: CASSLVRAANTGELFF. CDR3 bases: TGTGCCAGCAGCTTAGTCAGGGCAGCGAACACCGGGGAGCTGTTTTTT.

V and J are TRBV19 and TRBJ1-5; D may be TRBD1 (5 bases). CDR1 and CDR2 (germline): LNHDA, SQIVND (reference sequence). The ends were cut back, 9 bases at V and 3 bases at J, with 18 bases in the middle. The CDR3 spans 15 residues. CDR3 sequence reads: CASRRGGSVNQPQHF. In DNA form, the CDR3 reads TGTGCCAGCCGCCGGGGGGGGTCGGTCAATCAGCCCCAGCATTTT.

The V gene is TRBV7-9, the J gene TRBJ1-2; weak D call: TRBD1 (5 bases). Germline CDR1 reads SEHNR; CDR2 reads FQNEAQ (reference sequence). Trimming removed 5 bases at V and 8 bases at J, with 15 bases between. This CDR3 spans 13 amino acids. DNA for the CDR3: TGTGCCAGCAGCCCCGTAGGGGCTTCGGGCTACACCTTC. Its protein product is CASSPVGASGYTF. Full variable domain (remainder filled in from reference TRBV7-9 and TRBJ1-2): DTGVSQNPRHKITKRGQNVTFRCDPISEHNRLYWYRQTLGQGPEFLTYFQNEAQLEKSRLLSDRFSAERPKGSFSTLEIQRTEQGDSAMYLCASSPVGASGYTFGSGTRLTVV.

The CDR3 DNA sequence: TGCGCCAGCAGTTTATCAGATACGCAGTATTTT. Its translation is CASSLSDTQYF. The chain couples TRBV5-1 to TRBJ2-3; D remains unclear. Trimming took off 5 bases at V and 4 bases at J, with 5 bases between the two ends. The CDR3 runs 11 residues. From germline, CDR1 is SGHRS and CDR2 YFSETQ.

CDR3: CASKRSATGDGYTF. CDR3 bases: TGTGCCAGCAAACGATCGGCCACAGGGGACGGCTACACCTTC. The chain links TRBV2 to TRBJ1-2; 7 nucleotides align to TRBD1. Looked up from germline, CDR1 is SNHLY and CDR2 is FYNNEI. With 7 bases clipped from V and 8 bases from J, the junction kept 13 bases outside the gene matches. The CDR3 has 14 amino acids.

The genes are TRBV11-3 and TRBJ2-5, with D hard to call. The CDR3 is made up of 13 amino acids. V dropped 5 bases and J dropped 0 bases, with 7 bases sitting between them. The germline CDR1 and CDR2 sequences are SGHNT and YENEEA. This CDR3 is CASSTHNQETQYF. CDR3 DNA: TGTGCCAGCAGCACGCACAACCAAGAGACCCAGTACTTC.

The chain employs TRBV4-1 and TRBJ1-6; maybe TRBD1 (6 bases). The CDR3 covers 20 residues. V was shortened by 0 bases and J by 7 bases, with 25 bases between the two germline ends. CDR1 is MGHRA, CDR2 YSYEKL, per germline. Written as DNA, the CDR3 is TGCGCCAGCAGCCAAGAACCCCAATTTGGAGGGGGGGTCGGGAATTCACCCCTCCACTTT. Translated, it gives CASSQEPQFGGGVGNSPLHF.

The chain carries TRBV7-9 and TRBJ1-3; D ambiguous. V shed 1 base and J shed 0 bases, with 7 bases lying between them. The CDR3 runs 15 residues. Germline values: CDR1 SEHNR, CDR2 FQNEAQ (reference sequence). The CDR3 DNA reads TGTGCCAGCAGCTTAGTACAGCCCTCTGGAAACACCATATATTTT. It specifies CASSLVQPSGNTIYF.

This chain connects TRBV11-2 to TRBJ2-7; D gene unclear. Germline CDR1 SGHAT, CDR2 FQNNGV. The V end lost 5 bases, the J end lost 3 bases, and 5 bases lay between the germline ends. The CDR3 contains 11 residues. The CDR3 protein is CASSLYYEQYF. For the CDR3, the DNA is TGTGCCAGCAGCCTTTACTACGAGCAGTACTTC. The complete variable domain, with remaining parts taken from reference TRBV11-2 and TRBJ2-7, reads EAGVAQSPRYKIIEKRQSVAFWCNPISGHATLYWYQQILGQGPKLLIQFQNNGVVDDSQLPKDRFSAERLKGVDSTLKIQPAKLEDSAVYLCASSLYYEQYFGPGTRLTVT.

V gene TRBV9 combines with J gene TRBJ2-7; TRBD2 is a possible D gene (5 bases). Trimming removed 1 base from V and 7 bases from J, with 15 bases in between. The CDR3 loop spans 14 amino acids. Germline V lookup: CDR1 SGDLS, CDR2 YYNGEE. In DNA, the CDR3 is TGTGCCAGCAGCGTATCGAGGGTCCTAGGGGAGCAGTACTTC. Translation: CASSVSRVLGEQYF.

This clone was seen only once. The gene calls are TRBV19 and TRBJ1-2; a weak D match, TRBD1 (6 bases). V lost 6 bases and J 2 bases, leaving 13 bases between the germline ends. The CDR3 consists of 14 residues. The germline gives CDR1 LNHDA, CDR2 SQIVND (reference sequence). Here the CDR3 DNA reads TGTGCCAGTAGCCCCATGACAGGAAACTATGGCTACACCTTC. This encodes CASSPMTGNYGYTF.

In nucleotides, the CDR3 is TGCGCCAGCAGTGTAAACAAGAATTCACCCCTCCACTTT. This codes for CASSVNKNSPLHF. This chain uses TRBV10-1 with TRBJ1-6; D remains ambiguous. The CDR3 is made up of 13 amino acids. V was pared by 4 bases and J by 7 bases, with 8 bases between. Germline V gives CDR1 WNHNN, CDR2 SYGVQD (reference sequence).

The chain carries TRBV19 and TRBJ1-2; 9 positions agree with TRBD1. The V gene's germline CDR1 is LNHDA and CDR2 SQIVND (reference sequence). With V trimmed by 7 bases and J by 1 base, 1 base remained unmatched. The CDR3 consists of 13 residues. The CDR3 is CASMGQGNYGYTF. As DNA, the CDR3 is TGTGCCAGTATGGGACAGGGTAACTATGGCTACACCTTC.

The chain couples TRBV10-3 to TRBJ1-5; TRBD1 might be the D (5 bases). The V and J ends lost 2 bases and 1 base respectively, with 9 bases between them. This CDR3 is 15 amino acids long. CDR1 and CDR2 (germline): ENHRY, SYGVKD. CDR3 sequence (DNA): TGTGCCATCAGTGAGAGCAGACAGAGCAATCAGCCCCAGCATTTT. The encoded protein is CAISESRQSNQPQHF.

The J gene is TRBJ2-7, the V gene TRBV11-2; tentatively, D is TRBD1 (5 bases). This CDR3 contains 18 residues. The V gene lost 0 bases and the J gene lost 3 bases, with 21 bases spanning the gap. CDR1 SGHAT and CDR2 FQNNGV come from the germline V gene. CDR3 in amino acids: CASSLDRPDKSYHYEQYF. As DNA, the CDR3 is TGTGCCAGCAGCTTAGATAGACCGGACAAGTCTTACCACTACGAGCAGTACTTC.

This clone was found once. The sample holds other DNA sequences that translate to the same CDR3. The genes are TRBV9 and TRBJ1-6, with D maybe TRBD1 (5 bases). Between the trimmed V and J ends, which lost 0 bases and 10 bases, there was a span of 14 bases. There are 15 residues in the CDR3. Germline assignment: CDR1 SGDLS and CDR2 YYNGEE. This CDR3 is CASSVDGGRDSPLHF. In DNA, the CDR3 is TGTGCCAGCAGCGTAGACGGGGGACGGGACTCACCCCTCCACTTT.

The chain recombines TRBV18 with TRBJ2-1; D possibly corresponds to TRBD2 (5 bases). The CDR3 spans 14 residues. Trimming removed 2 bases at V and 10 bases at J, with 15 bases between. CDR1 is KGHSH, CDR2 LQKENI, per germline. CDR3: CASSPSSGIKEQFF. The CDR3 coding sequence is TGTGCCAGCTCACCATCGAGCGGCATCAAGGAGCAGTTCTTC.